The 6 T cell receptor beta chains presented below share a single source sample, sequenced in a study of cytomegalovirus exposure and HLA in healthy donors. This PCR relied on a set of 60 Vbeta primers and 13 Jbeta primers. Here immunoSEQ multiplex PCR was the method, and the copy in TCRdb shows in-frame clones only, minus some. Of some 100,000 clones in the sample, approximately 71% were seen once. Sequencing was performed on PBMCs. These receptors were collected from a man in his forties in good health and CMV-seronegative.

This clone was recorded a few times. V usage is TRBV6-1 and J usage is TRBJ1-2, with TRBD1 identical over 9 bases. CDR1 is MNHNS, CDR2 SASEGT, per germline. CDR3 length equals 14 residues. The V and J ends lost 6 bases and 2 bases, in that order; junction bases with no gene match: 4. For the CDR3, the DNA is TGTGCCAGCAGGGGTGGGACAGGGAACTATGGCTACACCTTC. It encodes CASRGGTGNYGYTF.

The chain joins TRBV14 to TRBJ2-1, with D possibly being TRBD2 (6 bases). CDR3 length: 15 amino acids. Germline lookup yields CDR1 SGHDN and CDR2 FVKESK. The V gene lost 4 bases and the J gene lost 3 bases, with 13 bases spanning the gap. The DNA for the CDR3 is TGTGCCAGCAGCCCGCGGGGTTCCCTCTACAATGAGCAGTTCTTC. Translating gives CASSPRGSLYNEQFF.

This chain links TRBV4-1 with TRBJ1-6; the D is unclear. Trimming removed 0 bases from V and 9 bases from J, with 12 bases in between. Germline V CDR1 and CDR2: MGHRA, YSYEKL. This CDR3 contains 15 residues. The CDR3 nucleotides are TGCGCCAGCAGCCAAGAAGTGACGTGGAGTTCACCCCTCCACTTT. It is translated as CASSQEVTWSSPLHF.

The chain uses TRBV6-1 and TRBJ2-7, with TRBD2 identical over 14 bases. The CDR3 is made up of 15 amino acids. Germline lookup yields CDR1 MNHNS and CDR2 SASEGT. After removal of 6 bases from V and 7 bases from J, the junction contained 8 bases not matched to a gene. The CDR3 DNA reads TGTGCCAGCAGCCGGGGACTAGCGGGGGTCGGGGAGCAGTACTTC. Translating it yields CASSRGLAGVGEQYF.

This chain uses TRBV15 with TRBJ2-5, with D perhaps matching TRBD2 (6 bases). The end of the DNA fits TRBJ2-7 better, so the J call may be wrong. Germline assignment: CDR1 LNHNV and CDR2 YYDKDF (reference sequence). CDR3 length equals 14 residues. The CDR3 coding sequence is TGTGCCACCAGCAGAGGGCTAGCGACTTACGAGCAGTACTTC. Translated, it gives CATSRGLATYEQYF.

This rearrangement joins TRBV28 to TRBJ1-5; D not resolved. In germline, CDR1 is MDHEN, CDR2 SYDVKM. This CDR3 region has 14 residues. Trimming removed 6 bases from V and 2 bases from J, with 11 bases in between. The DNA for the CDR3 is TGTGCCAGCAGCGACTCTTATGGCAATCAGCCCCAGCATTTT. Encoded protein: CASSDSYGNQPQHF.